This TCR beta chain was sequenced for a study of metastatic and nonmetastatic thyroid tumors. Regarding the study as a whole: TCR beta diversity was reportedly significantly higher in malignant thyroid tumors than benign nodules, in blood and tumor.

As regards this clone: The antigen is undetermined.

TCRdb used MiXCR to call clones anew from the PCR reads. The repertoire holds roughly 83,000 clones, with about 15% as singletons. Germline assignment: CDR1 MNHGY and CDR2 SVAAGI. There are 14 residues in the CDR3. The J segment lost 5 bases and the V segment lost 2 bases, leaving 5 bases of the junction unmatched. Every patient was untreated before thyroid surgery. The sequenced sample was blood. The sequence was collected from a female donor with papillary thyroid cancer or a benign thyroid nodule (not recorded which). Some clones in this sample may be carry-over from other donors' samples. The chain links TRBV6-9 to TRBJ2-5, with 7 bases that match TRBD1. This chain's CDR3 is CASSYSRGLETQYF. The CDR3 nucleotides are TGTGCCAGCAGTTATAGTAGGGGGCTGGAGACCCAGTACTTC.